The subject of this entry is one T cell receptor (beta chain). As yet, its antigen is unknown. Extraction and reverse transcription of RNA yielded cDNA as the sequencing template. Some clones are missing from TCRdb's copy, which holds only in-frame ones; the method was immunoSEQ multiplex PCR. Of 95,000 to 100,000 clones in the sample, approximately 60% are singletons; the top ten hold roughly 15%. Germline V gene lookup returns CDR1 LGHNA and CDR2 YSLEER. The CDR3 has 15 residues. Trimming stripped 1 base from V and 0 bases from J, with 9 bases between. This entry is derived from a study of CD8+ T cells in alopecia areata. Study summary: At a dose of 5 to 10 mg twice daily, oral tofacitinib was given to treated patients. Study observations and caveats: One nonresponder leaves baseline CD8+ expansion's link to response uncertain. Scalp sample data also include resident alphabeta T cells from normal skin. Sharing of TCRs across patients appeared less clear than in mice, possibly for HLA-related reasons.

Treatment described: oral pan-JAK inhibitor, 5-10 mg twice daily. The chain combines TRBV4-3 with TRBJ1-1; D remains unclear. The receptor's source is a human donor with alopecia areata. Source: CD8+ T cells sorted from blood, taken at week 4, from a patient treated with tofacitinib. The CDR3 nucleotides read TGCGCCAGCAGCCAAGCTTGGTCCATGAACACTGAAGCTTTCTTT. Protein: CASSQAWSMNTEAFF.